The sequence of this TCR beta chain was determined in a study of blood T cell repertoires in COVID-19. Study details: Acute and convalescent COVID-19 specimens originated in the United States, Italy and Spain.

Only in-frame clones appear in the TCRdb table, and some are missing; sequencing was by immunoSEQ multiplex PCR. The sample holds 18,000 or so clones, more than 80% seen once. The ends lost 8 bases at V and 2 bases at J; junction bases unmatched: 6. Germline CDR1 reads MNHEY; CDR2 reads SVGAGI. The CDR3 spans 15 residues. This TCR came from a woman aged 50 to 60 with active COVID-19. Sequencing used peripheral blood. The J gene is TRBJ2-3, the V gene TRBV6-5; 11 positions match TRBD2. The CDR3 loop reads CASRGLAGHTDTQYF. DNA of the CDR3: TGTGCCAGCCGCGGACTAGCGGGCCACACAGATACGCAGTATTTT.